This passage covers 19 T cell receptor beta chains from one sample sequenced in a study of T cell responses to AZD1222 COVID-19 vaccine. Profiled with immunoSEQ multiplex PCR; TCRdb holds only in-frame clones, not every one. The data contain more than 95,000 clones, around 87% of them seen just once; the ten biggest clones take up under 11%. Sequences were derived from peripheral blood, sampled on day 0 of AZD1222 vaccination. The receptors were sampled from an adult in good health.

Details on this clone: Different DNA sequences within this sample yield the same CDR3. The chain uses TRBV30 and TRBJ1-1; D not resolved. CDR1 is GTSNPN and CDR2 is SVGIG in the germline V gene (reference sequence). This CDR3 region has 13 residues. V was clipped by 0 bases and J by 0 bases, with 5 bases between them. In DNA form, the CDR3 reads TGTGCCTGGAGTGTATCGGTGAACACTGAAGCTTTCTTT. Amino acids: CAWSVSVNTEAFF.

This sequence joins TRBV20-1 and TRBJ1-5; D unresolved. Germline assignment: CDR1 DFQATT and CDR2 SNEGSKA (reference sequence). The CDR3 has 14 residues. Trimming took 3 bases from V and 3 from J, leaving 12 bases between them. The CDR3 spells CSASPQWVNQPQHF. CDR3 in DNA: TGCAGTGCTAGTCCACAGTGGGTCAATCAGCCCCAGCATTTT.

The J gene is TRBJ1-3, the V gene TRBV6-2 or TRBV6-3; maybe TRBD1 (5 bases). Germline V gene data show CDR1 as MNHEY and CDR2 as SVGEGT. V was cut by 5 bases and J by 11 bases, with 13 bases left in between. This CDR3 comprises 12 residues. CDR3 sequence reads: CASSPGTWAIYF. As DNA, the CDR3 is TGTGCCAGCAGTCCCGGGACGTGGGCCATATATTTT.

This clone was counted only a few times. The chain recombines TRBV6-5 with TRBJ1-2; D perhaps matches TRBD1 (6 bases). CDR1 is MNHEY and CDR2 is SVGAGI in the germline V gene. V lost 2 bases, J lost 13 bases, and 17 bases lay in between. This CDR3 has 13 residues. CDR3 DNA sequence: TGTGCCAGCAGTTACGCCCCTGGCACAGGGTGCACCTTC. Protein product: CASSYAPGTGCTF.

This clone was seen only once. This chain links TRBV9 with TRBJ2-1; 11 nucleotides line up with TRBD2. Germline V lookup: CDR1 SGDLS, CDR2 YYNGEE. Trimming removed 1 base from V and 9 bases from J; junction bases left unmatched: 6. This CDR3 is built from 15 residues. This chain's CDR3 is CASSVTTSGVSEQFF. CDR3 DNA: TGTGCCAGCAGCGTAACGACTAGCGGGGTCAGTGAGCAGTTCTTC.

The chain uses TRBV7-9 and TRBJ2-7; 10 nucleotides line up with TRBD2. This CDR3 spans 15 amino acids. After removal of 4 bases from V and 3 bases from J, the junction contained 6 bases not matched to a gene. Germline loops: CDR1 SEHNR, CDR2 FQNEAQ (reference sequence). In DNA, the CDR3 is TGTGCCAGCAGCTCTAGCGGGGGAATAATCTACGAGCAGTACTTC. As protein: CASSSSGGIIYEQYF.

The chain is built from TRBV20-1 and TRBJ2-1; 8 bases line up with TRBD1. V lost 3 bases and J lost 3; bases outside the gene matches: 4. CDR1 and CDR2 from the germline V gene are DFQATT and SNEGSKA (reference sequence). The CDR3 has 14 amino acids. CDR3 residues: CSASNDRGYNEQFF. The CDR3 DNA reads as TGCAGTGCTAGTAACGACAGGGGCTACAATGAGCAGTTCTTC.

V and J are TRBV6-4 and TRBJ1-1; D not certain. This CDR3 has 14 amino acids. Germline CDR1 MRHNA, CDR2 SNTAGT. Between the trimmed V and J ends, which lost 6 bases and 5 bases, there was a span of 16 bases. CDR3 DNA: TGTGCCAGCAGCGTGAGACACCCGGGAACTGAAGCTTTCTTT. This codes for CASSVRHPGTEAFF.

The J gene is TRBJ2-1, the V gene TRBV20-1; D gene unclear. This CDR3 has 11 residues. Germline assignment: CDR1 DFQATT and CDR2 SNEGSKA (reference sequence). The V and J ends lost 6 bases and 0 bases respectively, with 3 bases between them. In DNA form, the CDR3 reads TGCAGTGCCAACTCCTACAATGAGCAGTTCTTC. It encodes CSANSYNEQFF.

V and J are TRBV15 and TRBJ2-5; TRBD2 matches at 7 bases. V dropped 3 bases and J dropped 5; count of bases not matched to a gene: 3. The CDR3 is made up of 13 amino acids. Germline V gene sequence: CDR1 LNHNV, CDR2 YYDKDF (reference sequence). In DNA form, the CDR3 reads TGTGCCACCAGCAGGGGAGGGGAGGAGACCCAGTACTTC. The encoded protein is CATSRGGEETQYF.

In its sample, this clone was seen once. The genes are TRBV5-1 and TRBJ1-6; D not resolved. The V gene lost 7 bases and the J gene lost 8 bases, with 13 bases spanning the gap. The CDR3 runs 13 residues. Germline CDR1 SGHRS, CDR2 YFSETQ. The CDR3, as DNA: TGCGCCAGCCGTAGGGTTATTGATTCACCCCTCCACTTT. Translating it yields CASRRVIDSPLHF. The entire variable domain, with the rest obtained from reference TRBV5-1 and TRBJ1-6, is as follows: KAGVTQTPRYLIKTRGQQVTLSCSPISGHRSVSWYQQTPGQGLQFLFEYFSETQRNKGNFPGRFSGRQFSNSRSEMNVSTLELGDSALYLCASRRVIDSPLHFGNGTRLTVT.

V and J are TRBV2 and TRBJ2-5; 9 bases line up with TRBD2. CDR3 length equals 16 residues. V was pared by 0 bases and J by 4 bases, with 6 bases of the junction left unmatched. The V gene's germline CDR1 is SNHLY and CDR2 FYNNEI. CDR3 sequence (DNA): TGTGCCAGCAGTGAAGCTCGCGGGAGGGTCGGAGAGACCCAGTACTTC. Translation: CASSEARGRVGETQYF.

The chain links TRBV7-2 to TRBJ1-1; the D is unclear. CDR1 is SGHTA and CDR2 is FQGNSA in the germline V gene. The CDR3 is 14 amino acids. The ends were cut back, 1 base at V and 2 bases at J, with 8 bases in the middle. As DNA, the CDR3 is TGTGCCAGCAGCTTAGGGGTCCGAAACACTGAAGCTTTCTTT. Its translation is CASSLGVRNTEAFF.

The chain links TRBV7-3 to TRBJ2-1; 11 nucleotides align to TRBD2. The CDR3 spans 15 residues. The germline V gene encodes CDR1 SGHTA and CDR2 FQGTGA. The junction had 2 bases not matched to a gene; V was cut back by 1 base and J by 6 bases. The CDR3 is CASSLSSGGANEQFF. In nucleotides, the CDR3 is TGTGCCAGCAGCTTAAGTAGCGGGGGGGCCAATGAGCAGTTCTTC.

This chain connects TRBV6-2 or TRBV6-3 to TRBJ2-7, with D maybe TRBD1 (6 bases). The length of the CDR3 is 14 residues. V lost 4 bases, J lost 2 bases, and 12 bases lay in between. Germline CDR1 reads MNHEY; CDR2 reads SVGEGT. CDR3 coding DNA: TGTGCCAGCAGTTGGTCACAGGGCCCCTACGAGCAGTACTTC. Protein: CASSWSQGPYEQYF.

The chain couples TRBV7-3 to TRBJ1-2; no clear D gene. This CDR3 comprises 13 residues. Trimming took 0 bases from V and 3 from J, leaving 5 bases between them. Germline-derived CDR1 and CDR2 are SGHTA and FQGTGA. The CDR3, as DNA: TGTGCCAGCAGCTTAACATCGGACTATGGCTACACCTTC. It encodes CASSLTSDYGYTF.

V usage is TRBV2 and J usage is TRBJ1-1; D is perhaps TRBD1 (6 bases). CDR3 size: 14 residues. The germline V gene encodes CDR1 SNHLY and CDR2 FYNNEI. Trimming took off 6 bases at V and 0 bases at J, with 11 bases between the two ends. The CDR3 sequence: CASSLGTLNTEAFF. The CDR3 coding sequence is TGTGCCAGCAGCCTCGGGACATTGAACACTGAAGCTTTCTTT. Using reference TRBV2 and TRBJ1-1 for the parts outside the CDR3, the full variable domain is EPEVTQTPSHQVTQMGQEVILRCVPISNHLYFYWYRQILGQKVEFLVSFYNNEISEKSEIFDDQFSVERPDGSNFTLKIRSTKLEDSAMYFCASSLGTLNTEAFFGQGTRLTVV.

J is TRBJ2-1 and V is TRBV6-5, with D maybe TRBD2 (5 bases). Germline V gene lookup returns CDR1 MNHEY and CDR2 SVGAGI. CDR3 length equals 14 residues. Trimming shortened V by 6 bases and J by 7 bases, and 16 bases separated the two germline ends. This CDR3 reads CASSLLREPNEQFF. The CDR3 DNA is TGTGCCAGCAGCCTTCTCCGGGAACCTAATGAGCAGTTCTTC.

The chain uses TRBV29-1 and TRBJ2-5; 12 bases match TRBD2. This CDR3 is built from 16 residues. Germline assignment: CDR1 SQVTM and CDR2 ANQGSEA. The junction had 8 bases not matched to a gene; V was cut back by 6 bases and J by 0 bases. CDR3 bases: TGCAGCGTCACCCCCGGGACTAGCGGGTACCAAGAGACCCAGTACTTC. Translation gives CSVTPGTSGYQETQYF.